The rows below give T cell receptor beta chains drawn from one sample of a study of regulatory T cells in long-lasting Graves disease. MiXCR, applied by TCRdb to the multiplex PCR reads, yields one record per CDR3 protein. Counted here are about 470,000 distinct CDR3 sequences, around 21% occurring once; the ten biggest clones make up 7% to 10%. Specimen: peripheral blood mononuclear cells (PBMCs), collected when the disease was refractory, from a patient treated with antithyroid drugs. All receptors come from a female donor with Graves disease. CDR3s include the opening cysteine and the closing phenylalanine or tryptophan. D genes are given only for firm matches. For some rows the clone size is stated as once, few or many, or as a class when expanded; others skip it.

J gene: TRBJ1-2
D gene: TRBD1
V gene: TRBV12-3/TRBV12-4
clone size: many
CDR3 DNA: TGTGCCAGCAGTCCGGCGGGACAGTCCTATGGCTACACCTTC
CDR3 protein: CASSPAGQSYGYTF

J gene: TRBJ2-7
D gene: -
V gene: TRBV11-2
clone size: many
CDR3 DNA: TGTGCCAGCAGCTTAGAGTTCAACCCTAACTTCGAGCAGTACTTC
CDR3 protein: CASSLEFNPNFEQYF

J gene: TRBJ1-1
D gene: -
V gene: TRBV20-1
clone size: few
CDR3 DNA: TGCAGTGCTAGGGGGGAGGCAGGGCACACTGAAGCTTTCTTT
CDR3 protein: CSARGEAGHTEAFF

J gene: TRBJ2-5
D gene: -
V gene: TRBV24-1
clone size: many
CDR3 DNA: TGTGCCACGAGTATCGTTAACCAAGAGACCCAGTACTTC
CDR3 protein: CATSIVNQETQYF

J gene: TRBJ1-2
D gene: TRBD1
V gene: TRBV27
clone size: many
CDR3 DNA: TGTGCCAGCAGTTCCTTGACAGGGGGGGGTGGCTACACCTTC
CDR3 protein: CASSSLTGGGGYTF

J gene: TRBJ2-1
D gene: TRBD2
V gene: TRBV5-1
clone size: -
CDR3 DNA: TGCGCCAGCAGCTTGGGCGGGAGTACGAATGAGCAGTTCTTC
CDR3 protein: CASSLGGSTNEQFF

J gene: TRBJ2-7
D gene: -
V gene: TRBV9
clone size: -
CDR3 DNA: TGTGCCAGCAGCGTAGAACCTAGCGACTACGAGCAGTACTTC
CDR3 protein: CASSVEPSDYEQYF

J gene: TRBJ2-3
D gene: -
V gene: TRBV12-3/TRBV12-4
clone size: -
CDR3 DNA: TGTGCCAGCAGTTCTATAGCAGCCAAGGGGGATACGCAGTATTTT
CDR3 protein: CASSSIAAKGDTQYF

J gene: TRBJ1-5
D gene: -
V gene: TRBV27
clone size: many
CDR3 DNA: TGTGCCAGCAGTTTATTACCACCGGGACACAAGCTGAACCCCCAGCATTTT
CDR3 protein: CASSLLPPGHKLNPQHF

J gene: TRBJ1-1
D gene: TRBD1
V gene: TRBV30
clone size: many
CDR3 DNA: TGTGCCTGGGGGACAGGGAGCGCTGAAGCTTTCTTT
CDR3 protein: CAWGTGSAEAFF

J gene: TRBJ1-6
D gene: -
V gene: TRBV5-6
clone size: many
CDR3 DNA: TGTGCCAGCAGCTCGTGGAACAGGGCGTATTCACCCCTCCACTTT
CDR3 protein: CASSSWNRAYSPLHF

J gene: TRBJ2-5
D gene: -
V gene: TRBV7-9
clone size: many
CDR3 DNA: TGTGCCAGCAGCTTAGACTACCGACGCCAAGAGACCCAGTACTTC
CDR3 protein: CASSLDYRRQETQYF

J gene: TRBJ2-3
D gene: -
V gene: TRBV28
clone size: few
CDR3 DNA: TGTGCCAGCAGTTCTCGCACAGATACGCAGTATTTT
CDR3 protein: CASSSRTDTQYF

J gene: TRBJ2-5
D gene: TRBD2
V gene: TRBV3-1
clone size: few
CDR3 DNA: TGTGCCAGCAGCCAAGATGTCCTAGCGGGAGATAGGGAGACCCAGTACTTC
CDR3 protein: CASSQDVLAGDRETQYF

J gene: TRBJ1-1
D gene: -
V gene: TRBV29-1
clone size: -
CDR3 DNA: TGCAGCGTCCCGGACAGTATGAACACTGAAGCTTTCTTT
CDR3 protein: CSVPDSMNTEAFF

J gene: TRBJ2-7
D gene: TRBD1
V gene: TRBV9
clone size: -
CDR3 DNA: TGTGCCAGCAGCGACCGGACAGGGTCCGAGCAGTACTTC
CDR3 protein: CASSDRTGSEQYF

J gene: TRBJ1-2
D gene: -
V gene: TRBV29-1
clone size: -
CDR3 DNA: TGCAGCGTTGAAGAGGGGGGCATTGGCTATGGCTACACCTTC
CDR3 protein: CSVEEGGIGYGYTF

J gene: TRBJ1-2
D gene: -
V gene: TRBV4-3
clone size: -
CDR3 DNA: TGCGCCAGCAGTCACGGGACTTCCTATGGCTACACCTTC
CDR3 protein: CASSHGTSYGYTF

J gene: TRBJ2-7
D gene: -
V gene: TRBV6-5
clone size: many
CDR3 DNA: TGTGCCAGCAGTTGGCAGGGAGTTGACGAGCAGTACTTC
CDR3 protein: CASSWQGVDEQYF

J gene: TRBJ2-2
D gene: TRBD2
V gene: TRBV6-1
clone size: many
CDR3 DNA: TGTGCCAGCAGCCCAGCTAGCGGTAACACCGGGGAGCTGTTTTTT
CDR3 protein: CASSPASGNTGELFF

J gene: TRBJ2-2
D gene: TRBD2
V gene: TRBV9
clone size: -
CDR3 DNA: TGTGCCAGCAGCGTAGTTAGCGGGAGTGCCCTAAACACCGGGGAGCTGTTTTTT
CDR3 protein: CASSVVSGSALNTGELFF

J gene: TRBJ2-5
D gene: TRBD2
V gene: TRBV6-4
clone size: many
CDR3 DNA: TGTGCCAGCATTATAGCGGGAGGGCCTCGGGAGACCCAGTACTTC
CDR3 protein: CASIIAGGPRETQYF

J gene: TRBJ2-2
D gene: -
V gene: TRBV9
clone size: once
CDR3 DNA: TGTGCCAGCAACACAACCACCGGGGAGCTGTTTTTT
CDR3 protein: CASNTTTGELFF

J gene: TRBJ1-2
D gene: TRBD1
V gene: TRBV20-1
clone size: few
CDR3 DNA: TGCAGTGCTAGAACCGGCGGGACAGGGTTCGGCGGCTACACCTTC
CDR3 protein: CSARTGGTGFGGYTF

J gene: TRBJ1-2
D gene: -
V gene: TRBV24-1
clone size: many
CDR3 DNA: TGTGCCACCAGTGAGGTAACAGGCGGAGGCTATGGCTACACCTTC
CDR3 protein: CATSEVTGGGYGYTF

J gene: TRBJ1-2
D gene: -
V gene: TRBV3-1
clone size: many
CDR3 DNA: TGTGCCAGCAGCCAAGAACAGAACTATGGCTACACCTTC
CDR3 protein: CASSQEQNYGYTF

J gene: TRBJ2-7
D gene: TRBD1
V gene: TRBV19
clone size: few
CDR3 DNA: TGTGCCAGTAGTTGGGCGACAGGGCCCAACTACGAGCAGTACTTC
CDR3 protein: CASSWATGPNYEQYF

J gene: TRBJ2-7
D gene: -
V gene: TRBV5-6
clone size: few
CDR3 DNA: TGTGCCAGCAGCATAGAGTTGGGGCTTAGCTCCTACGAGCAGTACTTC
CDR3 protein: CASSIELGLSSYEQYF

J gene: TRBJ1-5
D gene: -
V gene: TRBV30
clone size: many
CDR3 DNA: TGTGCCTGGAGACCGCGAGGCAATCAGCCCCAGCATTTT
CDR3 protein: CAWRPRGNQPQHF

J gene: TRBJ2-5
D gene: TRBD1
V gene: TRBV7-9
clone size: many
CDR3 DNA: TGTGCCAGCAGCGACCAGGACAGGACACAAGAGACCCAGTACTTC
CDR3 protein: CASSDQDRTQETQYF

J gene: TRBJ1-5
D gene: TRBD1
V gene: TRBV28
clone size: many
CDR3 DNA: TGTGCCAGCAGACGGGACAGGGTCAATCAGCCCCAGCATTTT
CDR3 protein: CASRRDRVNQPQHF

J gene: TRBJ2-5
D gene: -
V gene: TRBV6-1
clone size: many
CDR3 DNA: TGTGCCAGCAGTACAGGTTCGGGAATCGCCCAGTACTTC
CDR3 protein: CASSTGSGIAQYF

J gene: TRBJ2-2
D gene: TRBD1
V gene: TRBV6-1
clone size: once
CDR3 DNA: TGTGCCAGCAGTCTCAGGACAGGTTGGGACACCGGGGAGCTGTTTTTT
CDR3 protein: CASSLRTGWDTGELFF

J gene: TRBJ1-2
D gene: -
V gene: TRBV6-1
clone size: many
CDR3 DNA: TGTGCCAGCAGGACTACAGGGATTGGCTACACCTTC
CDR3 protein: CASRTTGIGYTF

J gene: TRBJ2-7
D gene: TRBD2
V gene: TRBV28
clone size: many
CDR3 DNA: TGTGCCAGCAGCTTATGGCGGGCCGGGGGGGAGCAGTACTTC
CDR3 protein: CASSLWRAGGEQYF

J gene: TRBJ1-5
D gene: -
V gene: TRBV6-2/TRBV6-3
clone size: few
CDR3 DNA: TGTGCCAGCAGTTACTCCTGGCAGGGCAATCAGCCCCAGCATTTT
CDR3 protein: CASSYSWQGNQPQHF

J gene: TRBJ1-2
D gene: TRBD1
V gene: TRBV12-3/TRBV12-4
clone size: many
CDR3 DNA: TGTGCCAGCAGTTTCCGGACAGGGAATGCTGGCTACACCTTC
CDR3 protein: CASSFRTGNAGYTF

J gene: TRBJ1-4
D gene: TRBD1
V gene: TRBV4-3
clone size: -
CDR3 DNA: TGCGCCAGCAGCCGGGGACAGGGGTGGGATGAAAAACTGTTTTTT
CDR3 protein: CASSRGQGWDEKLFF

J gene: TRBJ2-7
D gene: TRBD2
V gene: TRBV27
clone size: -
CDR3 DNA: TGTGCCAGCAGTCCCCGAACTAGCGGGAGGCGGGAGCAGTACTTC
CDR3 protein: CASSPRTSGRREQYF

J gene: TRBJ1-3
D gene: -
V gene: TRBV6-1
clone size: many
CDR3 DNA: TGTGCCAGCAGTCGTCGTTCGGCCGCCATATATTTT
CDR3 protein: CASSRRSAAIYF

J gene: TRBJ2-7
D gene: TRBD2
V gene: TRBV6-1
clone size: few
CDR3 DNA: TGTGCCAGCAGTCCCCTAAGCGGGAGGGCCTACGAGCAGTACTTC
CDR3 protein: CASSPLSGRAYEQYF

J gene: TRBJ2-2
D gene: TRBD2
V gene: TRBV6-1
clone size: -
CDR3 DNA: TGTGCCGGCAGTGAAGCGGGAGTTGGTACCGGGGAGCTGTTTTTT
CDR3 protein: CAGSEAGVGTGELFF

J gene: TRBJ2-5
D gene: -
V gene: TRBV12-3/TRBV12-4
clone size: many
CDR3 DNA: TGTGCCAGCAGTTTGCTGGAGGGACAAGAGACCCAGTACTTC
CDR3 protein: CASSLLEGQETQYF

J gene: TRBJ2-1
D gene: -
V gene: TRBV15
clone size: -
CDR3 DNA: TGTGCCACCAGCAGAGAGGGACTGGGTGTTAACAATGAGCAGTTCTTC
CDR3 protein: CATSREGLGVNNEQFF

J gene: TRBJ1-5
D gene: -
V gene: TRBV6-1
clone size: -
CDR3 DNA: TGTGCCAGCAGCCGGAGGGAGGATTATGGCAATCAGCCCCAGCATTTT
CDR3 protein: CASSRREDYGNQPQHF

J gene: TRBJ1-1
D gene: -
V gene: TRBV4-2
clone size: many
CDR3 DNA: TGTGCCAGCAGCCAAGAGTCCGGCAGTGAAGCTTTCTTT
CDR3 protein: CASSQESGSEAFF

J gene: TRBJ2-6
D gene: -
V gene: TRBV4-3
clone size: -
CDR3 DNA: TGCGCCAGCAGCCAAGATAATCCCTCTGGGGCCAACGTCCTGACTTTC
CDR3 protein: CASSQDNPSGANVLTF

J gene: TRBJ2-1
D gene: -
V gene: TRBV6-2/TRBV6-3
clone size: few
CDR3 DNA: TGTGCCAGCGGGGGAGTGAGTGAGCAGTTCTTC
CDR3 protein: CASGGVSEQFF